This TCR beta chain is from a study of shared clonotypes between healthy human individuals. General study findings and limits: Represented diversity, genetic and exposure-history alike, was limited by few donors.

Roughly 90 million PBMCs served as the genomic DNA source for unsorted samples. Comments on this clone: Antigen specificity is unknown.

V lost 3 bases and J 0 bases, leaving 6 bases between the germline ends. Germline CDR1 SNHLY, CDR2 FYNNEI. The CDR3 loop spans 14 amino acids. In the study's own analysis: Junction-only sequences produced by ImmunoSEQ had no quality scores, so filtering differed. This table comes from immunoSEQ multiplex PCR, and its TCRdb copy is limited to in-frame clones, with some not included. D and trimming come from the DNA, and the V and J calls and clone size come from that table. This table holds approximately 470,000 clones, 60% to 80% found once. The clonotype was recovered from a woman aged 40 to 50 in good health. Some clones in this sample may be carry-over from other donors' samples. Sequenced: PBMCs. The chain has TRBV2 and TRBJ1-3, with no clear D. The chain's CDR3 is CASSDRYSGNTIYF. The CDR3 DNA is TGTGCCAGCAGTGACCGATACTCTGGAAACACCATATATTTT.